Below, 24 T cell receptor beta chains from the same sample are listed, as sequenced in a study of cytomegalovirus exposure and HLA in healthy donors. 13 Jbeta primers and 60 Vbeta primers were used for the PCR. TCRdb's table, derived via immunoSEQ multiplex PCR, lists solely in-frame clones and lacks some. The sample lists 160,000 or so clones, 70% to 80% seen once, with about 9.9% in the top ten. Sequenced sample: PBMCs. These receptors were taken from a man between 18 and 35 years old in good health and CMV-seropositive.

The J gene is TRBJ2-1, the V gene TRBV19, with 10 bases lining up with TRBD2. This CDR3 has 15 amino acids. V was pared by 3 bases and J by 5 bases, with 4 bases of the junction left unmatched. CDR1 is LNHDA, CDR2 SQIVND, per germline (reference sequence). For the CDR3, the DNA is TGTGCCAGTAGTATGCTAGCGGGGGACCACAATGAGCAGTTCTTC. Protein product: CASSMLAGDHNEQFF.

This clone turned up a few times. The chain joins TRBV30 to TRBJ2-5, with 8 nucleotides matching TRBD2. The CDR3 loop spans 15 amino acids. With V trimmed by 4 bases and J by 5 bases, 12 bases remained unmatched. From germline, CDR1 is GTSNPN and CDR2 SVGIG (reference sequence). Here the CDR3 reads CAWTQTGGVQETQYF. In DNA, the CDR3 is TGTGCCTGGACCCAAACGGGGGGGGTCCAGGAGACCCAGTACTTC.

This clone came up a few times. CDR3 DNA sequence: TGTGCCAGCAGCTTAGGAGAAGACTCACGGTACGAGCAGTACTTC. Translation gives CASSLGEDSRYEQYF. The rearrangement links TRBV7-8 to TRBJ2-7; D is ambiguous. Germline assignment: CDR1 SGHVS and CDR2 FQNEAQ. The CDR3 spans 15 residues. Trimming removed 1 base from V and 4 bases from J, with 14 bases in between.

The rearrangement joins TRBV27 to TRBJ2-2, with D tentatively TRBD1 (5 bases). This CDR3 region has 16 residues. Per the germline V gene, CDR1 is MNHEY and CDR2 is SMNVEV (reference sequence). Trimming shortened V by 3 bases and J by 5 bases, and 16 bases separated the two germline ends. The CDR3 DNA reads TGTGCCAGCAGTTTCGATAGGGGTCTGGGGACCGGGGAGCTGTTTTTT. Its protein is CASSFDRGLGTGELFF.

The J gene is TRBJ2-5, the V gene TRBV7-2; 8 bases are a match to TRBD1. Matching the DNA end better, TRBJ2-7 makes the J call doubtful. The CDR3 is made up of 15 amino acids. Germline loops: CDR1 SGHTA, CDR2 FQGNSA. CDR3 DNA: TGTGCCAGCAGCTTAGCCCGGACAGGGACCAACGAGCAGTACTTC. It encodes CASSLARTGTNEQYF.

V usage is TRBV19 and J usage is TRBJ1-1, with D unclear. Germline V lookup: CDR1 LNHDA, CDR2 SQIVND (reference sequence). Trimming pared 8 bases from V and 0 bases from J, leaving 13 bases between. CDR3 length: 14 residues. CDR3 DNA: TGTGCCAGTGGCTACGGGTCCATGAACACTGAAGCTTTCTTT. Its protein is CASGYGSMNTEAFF.

This clone was observed once. This chain joins TRBV2 and TRBJ2-7; D not resolved. The CDR3 consists of 13 residues. Germline V lookup: CDR1 SNHLY, CDR2 FYNNEI. V was pared by 7 bases and J by 2 bases, with 12 bases between. CDR3 in amino acids: CASIVGITYEQYF. The CDR3 nucleotides read TGTGCCAGCATAGTGGGCATTACCTACGAGCAGTACTTC.

V usage is TRBV5-4 and J usage is TRBJ1-1; TRBD1 agrees at 8 bases. Trimming at V came to 2 bases and at J to 0 bases, leaving 6 bases not matched to a gene. Germline CDR1 reads SGHNT; CDR2 reads YYREEE (reference sequence). CDR3 length: 16 residues. The CDR3 loop reads CASSFGQGVMNTEAFF. The DNA of the CDR3 is TGTGCCAGCAGCTTCGGACAGGGTGTTATGAACACTGAAGCTTTCTTT.

This chain connects TRBV5-1 to TRBJ2-2; tentative D call: TRBD2 (5 bases). V gave up 4 bases and J gave up 1 base, with 11 bases separating them. Germline V gene lookup returns CDR1 SGHRS and CDR2 YFSETQ. There are 15 residues in the CDR3. The CDR3 spells CASSPQRLNTGELFF. The CDR3 nucleotides read TGCGCCAGCAGCCCCCAGCGGTTGAACACCGGGGAGCTGTTTTTT.

This clone was seen a few times. The chain employs TRBV13 and TRBJ1-2, with TRBD1 identical over 8 bases. This CDR3 contains 15 residues. The J segment lost 7 bases and the V segment lost 5 bases, leaving 12 bases of the junction unmatched. Per the germline V gene, CDR1 is PRHDT and CDR2 is FYEKMQ (reference sequence). The CDR3 sequence is CASSPGGGDISGYTF. Written as DNA, the CDR3 is TGTGCCAGCAGCCCAGGGGGCGGCGATATTTCTGGCTACACCTTC.

This chain joins TRBV7-2 and TRBJ1-2; D not certain. There are 15 residues in the CDR3. Germline loops: CDR1 SGHTA, CDR2 FQGNSA. The V end lost 1 base, the J end lost 2 bases, and 11 bases lay between the germline ends. In DNA, the CDR3 is TGTGCCAGCAGCTTAGACGAGGGCAAGAACTATGGCTACACCTTC. It yields the protein CASSLDEGKNYGYTF.

The genes are TRBV27 and TRBJ2-7, with a tentative D call TRBD2 (6 bases). The CDR3 is made up of 13 amino acids. V was clipped by 5 bases and J by 2 bases, with 10 bases between them. Looked up from germline, CDR1 is MNHEY and CDR2 is SMNVEV (reference sequence). CDR3 region: CASSPGVAYEQYF. The CDR3 DNA is TGTGCCAGCAGTCCGGGAGTTGCCTACGAGCAGTACTTC.

This chain connects TRBV5-1 to TRBJ2-5; 8 bases align to TRBD1. The CDR3 contains 16 residues. The ends lost 4 bases at V and 2 bases at J; junction bases unmatched: 10. In germline, CDR1 is SGHRS, CDR2 YFSETQ. CDR3 in DNA: TGCGCCAGCAGCCTAGGACAGGGAGGTTATCAAGAGACCCAGTACTTC. Protein product: CASSLGQGGYQETQYF.

The chain carries TRBV19 and TRBJ1-1; TRBD1 matches 8 bases. The ends lost 5 bases at V and 1 base at J; junction bases unmatched: 3. The germline CDR1 and CDR2 sequences are LNHDA and SQIVND (reference sequence). This CDR3 is built from 14 residues. The CDR3 sequence is CASSHDRGNTEAFF. CDR3 nucleotides: TGTGCCAGTAGTCATGACAGGGGGAACACTGAAGCTTTCTTT.

The chain couples TRBV10-3 to TRBJ1-1; TRBD1 aligns across 7 bases. J lost 1 base, V lost 7 bases, and 6 bases had no gene match. Germline CDR1 ENHRY, CDR2 SYGVKD. CDR3 size: 14 residues. CDR3 loop: CAIKLTGANTEAFF. CDR3 nucleotide sequence: TGTGCCATCAAATTAACAGGGGCGAACACTGAAGCTTTCTTT.

The chain employs TRBV7-9 and TRBJ2-7; the match to TRBD2 covers 13 bases. J gave up 0 bases and V 3 bases, and 8 bases lay outside the gene matches. The CDR3 is 18 amino acids. Germline V lookup: CDR1 SEHNR, CDR2 FQNEAQ (reference sequence). Here the CDR3 DNA reads TGTGCCAGCAGCTTTCGGACTAGCGGGAGTTGGAACTCCTACGAGCAGTACTTC. It specifies CASSFRTSGSWNSYEQYF.

J is TRBJ1-4 and V is TRBV5-6; 10 bases are shared with TRBD1. This CDR3 has 15 amino acids. CDR1 is SGHDT and CDR2 is YYEEEE in the germline V gene. The V and J ends lost 2 bases and 8 bases, in that order; junction bases with no gene match: 6. In DNA form, the CDR3 reads TGTGCCAGCAGCTTAGGGACAGGGGAACGGGAAAAACTGTTTTTT. It specifies CASSLGTGEREKLFF.

This chain uses TRBV9 with TRBJ2-2; perhaps TRBD2 as D (6 bases). Germline CDR1 is SGDLS and CDR2 is YYNGEE. V dropped 3 bases and J dropped 7 bases, with 16 bases sitting between them. CDR3 size: 15 residues. CDR3 DNA: TGTGCCAGCAGCGGAGGGACGCTAGCGAACGGGGAGCTGTTTTTT. This sequence encodes CASSGGTLANGELFF.

V gene TRBV4-1 combines with J gene TRBJ2-3, with 10 bases fitting TRBD2. The germline gives CDR1 MGHRA, CDR2 YSYEKL. The CDR3 is 15 amino acids. The ends lost 6 bases at V and 4 bases at J; junction bases unmatched: 7. CDR3 bases: TGCGCCAGCAGGCAGACTAGCGGGTTTTCAGATACGCAGTATTTT. Residues: CASRQTSGFSDTQYF.

This clone came up a few times. V usage is TRBV7-9 and J usage is TRBJ2-5; 7 bases fit TRBD1. The J segment lost 11 bases and the V segment lost 7 bases, leaving 13 bases of the junction unmatched. Germline V lookup: CDR1 SEHNR, CDR2 FQNEAQ (reference sequence). This CDR3 comprises 13 residues. The CDR3 nucleotides read TGTGCCAGCACCTTGACAGGGAAAGGTGAGCAGTACTTC. This encodes CASTLTGKGEQYF.

The V call is TRBV27, the J call TRBJ1-5; 8 nucleotides line up with TRBD1. Germline V lookup: CDR1 MNHEY, CDR2 SMNVEV (reference sequence). The CDR3 extends over 15 amino acids. V lost 5 bases, J lost 4 bases, and 7 bases stayed unmatched. The CDR3 DNA follows: TGTGCCAGCAGTATCGGGACAGGATTAAATCAGCCCCAGCATTTT. This sequence encodes CASSIGTGLNQPQHF.

The gene calls are TRBV2 and TRBJ1-1, with a weak D call TRBD1 (5 bases). The ends were cut back, 6 bases at V and 0 bases at J, with 14 bases in the middle. Germline CDR1 and CDR2: SNHLY and FYNNEI. The CDR3 covers 15 residues. Here the CDR3 DNA reads TGTGCCAGCAGCTGGGGCGCTCCCCTGAACACTGAAGCTTTCTTT. This sequence encodes CASSWGAPLNTEAFF.

This clone has only a few counts. The V call is TRBV15, the J call TRBJ2-4, with a weak D call TRBD2 (6 bases). The CDR3 length is 13 residues. The V end lost 8 bases, the J end lost 6 bases, and 14 bases lay between the germline ends. Germline lookup yields CDR1 LNHNV and CDR2 YYDKDF (reference sequence). The CDR3 sequence: CATSGTEVNIQYF. The CDR3 coding sequence is TGTGCCACCTCCGGGACTGAAGTAAACATTCAGTACTTC.

The chain uses TRBV29-1 and TRBJ1-2, with 8 bases fitting TRBD1. CDR3 length: 13 residues. Germline values: CDR1 SQVTM, CDR2 ANQGSEA. Trimming cost V 2 bases and J 7 bases; bases outside gene matches: 6. CDR3 bases: TGCAGCGTTGAATTGGGGACAGGTGCTGGCTACACCTTC. This gives the protein CSVELGTGAGYTF.